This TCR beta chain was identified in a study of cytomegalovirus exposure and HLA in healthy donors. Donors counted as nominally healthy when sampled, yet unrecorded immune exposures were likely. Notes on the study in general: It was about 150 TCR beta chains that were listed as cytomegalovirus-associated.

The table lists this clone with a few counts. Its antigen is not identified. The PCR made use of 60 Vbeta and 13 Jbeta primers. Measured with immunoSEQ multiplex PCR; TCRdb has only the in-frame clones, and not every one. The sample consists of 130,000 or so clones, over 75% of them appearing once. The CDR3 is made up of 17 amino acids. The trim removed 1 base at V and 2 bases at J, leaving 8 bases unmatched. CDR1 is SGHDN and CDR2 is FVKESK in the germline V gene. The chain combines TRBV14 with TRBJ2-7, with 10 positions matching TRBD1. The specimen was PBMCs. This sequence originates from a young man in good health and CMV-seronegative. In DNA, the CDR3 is TGTGCCAGCAGCCAAGTATCCGGGACAGGGGCGACCTACGAGCAGTACTTC. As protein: CASSQVSGTGATYEQYF.